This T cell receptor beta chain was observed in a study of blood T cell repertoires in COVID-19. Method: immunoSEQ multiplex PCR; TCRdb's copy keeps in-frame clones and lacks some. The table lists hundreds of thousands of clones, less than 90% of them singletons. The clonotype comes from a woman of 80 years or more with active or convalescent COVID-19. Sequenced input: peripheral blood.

This chain's CDR3 is CASDPQGDTEAFF. CDR3 bases: TGTGCTAGTGATCCACAGGGGGACACTGAAGCTTTCTTT. The V gene is TRBV12-5, the J gene TRBJ1-1; 8 bases align to TRBD1. The ends lost 7 bases at V and 3 bases at J; junction bases unmatched: 4. The CDR3 has 13 residues. Looked up from germline, CDR1 is LGHNT and CDR2 is FRNRAP.